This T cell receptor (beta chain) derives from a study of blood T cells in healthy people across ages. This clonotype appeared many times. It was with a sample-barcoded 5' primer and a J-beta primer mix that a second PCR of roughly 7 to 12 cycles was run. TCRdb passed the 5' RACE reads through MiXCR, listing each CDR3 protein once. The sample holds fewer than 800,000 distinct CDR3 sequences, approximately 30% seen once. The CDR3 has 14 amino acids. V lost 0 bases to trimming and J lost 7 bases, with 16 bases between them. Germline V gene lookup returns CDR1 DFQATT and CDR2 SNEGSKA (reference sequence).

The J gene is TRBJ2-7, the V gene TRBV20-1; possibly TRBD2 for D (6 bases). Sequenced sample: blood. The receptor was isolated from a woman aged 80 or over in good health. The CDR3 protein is CSAREYRGGGEQYF. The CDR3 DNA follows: TGCAGTGCTAGAGAGTACCGGGGAGGCGGGGAGCAGTACTTC.